This T cell receptor beta chain emerged from a study of neoadjuvant anti-PD-1 for oral cavity cancer. The CDR3 is made up of 12 amino acids. Germline lookup yields CDR1 SGDLS and CDR2 YYNGEE. V shed 0 bases and J shed 6 bases, with 5 bases lying between them. Clones were read by immunoSEQ multiplex PCR, and TCRdb kept only the in-frame ones, dropping some. The sample gives some 15,000 clones, 71% of which show up once; roughly 3.2% is in the top ten. This sample comprised PBMCs, obtained before nivolumab (anti-PD-1) treatment. The genes are TRBV9 and TRBJ2-3; D gene uncertain. This sequence originates from a person aged 35-80 years with oral cavity squamous cell carcinoma. The CDR3 protein is CASSVVQDTQYF. The CDR3 nucleotides are TGTGCCAGCAGCGTAGTACAGGATACGCAGTATTTT.